This TCR beta chain was captured by sequencing in a study of siplizumab effects on memory and regulatory T cells. This CDR3 has 14 residues. V was trimmed by 4 bases and J by 4 bases, leaving 10 bases between them. Germline V gene data show CDR1 as SNHLY and CDR2 as FYNNEI. Findings and caveats of the study: Among alloreactive clones, only a minor fraction mapped to unstimulated subsets. The average Treg-derived proportion among mappable alloreactive CD4+ clones was 68.8% with siplizumab versus about 28% in controls. Suppressive activity of Tregs proliferating in siplizumab cultures remained unconfirmed.

About 9.5 x 10^4 TCR templates underwent assay in each sample. The repertoire was sequenced with immunoSEQ multiplex PCR; TCRdb's copy has only in-frame clones and lacks some. The table includes 95,000 to 130,000 clones, 90% to 95% detected once. Worth noting for this clone: Its antigen remains unidentified.

Sequences were obtained from non-Treg CD4+ T cells sorted from blood. The receptor was isolated from a human donor in good health. The chain couples TRBV2 to TRBJ2-2; D gene unclear. CDR3 bases: TGTGCCAGCAGTGGGGTAGCTCTCACCGGGGAGCTGTTTTTT. Protein sequence: CASSGVALTGELFF.